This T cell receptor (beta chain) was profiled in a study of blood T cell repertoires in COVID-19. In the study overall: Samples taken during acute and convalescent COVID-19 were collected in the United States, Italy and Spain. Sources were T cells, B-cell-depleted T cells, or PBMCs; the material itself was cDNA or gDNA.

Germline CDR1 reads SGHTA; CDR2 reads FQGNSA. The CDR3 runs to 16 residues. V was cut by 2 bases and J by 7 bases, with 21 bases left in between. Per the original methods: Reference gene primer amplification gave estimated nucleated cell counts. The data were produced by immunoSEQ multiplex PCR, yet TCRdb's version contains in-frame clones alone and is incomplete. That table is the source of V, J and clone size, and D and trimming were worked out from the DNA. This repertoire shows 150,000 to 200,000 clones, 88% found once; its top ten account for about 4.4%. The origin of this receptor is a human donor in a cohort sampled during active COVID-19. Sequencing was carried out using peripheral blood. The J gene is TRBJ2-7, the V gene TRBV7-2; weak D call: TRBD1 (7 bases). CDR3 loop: CASSLSLEIPGGEQYF. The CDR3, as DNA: TGTGCCAGCAGCTTAAGCTTGGAGATCCCAGGGGGGGAGCAGTACTTC.